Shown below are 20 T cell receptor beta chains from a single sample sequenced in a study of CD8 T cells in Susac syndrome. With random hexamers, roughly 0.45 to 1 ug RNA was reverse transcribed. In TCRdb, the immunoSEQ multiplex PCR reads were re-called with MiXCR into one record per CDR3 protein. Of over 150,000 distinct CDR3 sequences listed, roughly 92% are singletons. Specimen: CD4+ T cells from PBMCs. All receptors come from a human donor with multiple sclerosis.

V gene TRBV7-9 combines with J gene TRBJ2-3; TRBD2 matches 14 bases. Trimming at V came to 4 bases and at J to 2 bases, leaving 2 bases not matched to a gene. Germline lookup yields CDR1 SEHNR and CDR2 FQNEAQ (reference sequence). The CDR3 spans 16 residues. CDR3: CASSSGLAGDTDTQYF. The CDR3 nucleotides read TGTGCCAGCAGCTCGGGACTAGCGGGGGACACAGATACGCAGTATTTT.

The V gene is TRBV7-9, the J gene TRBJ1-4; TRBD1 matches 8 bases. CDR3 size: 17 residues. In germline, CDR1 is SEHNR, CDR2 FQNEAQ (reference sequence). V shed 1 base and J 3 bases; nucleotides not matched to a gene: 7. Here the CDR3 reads CASSLGQGQWSNEKLFF. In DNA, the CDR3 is TGTGCCAGCAGCTTAGGACAGGGGCAGTGGTCTAATGAAAAACTGTTTTTT.

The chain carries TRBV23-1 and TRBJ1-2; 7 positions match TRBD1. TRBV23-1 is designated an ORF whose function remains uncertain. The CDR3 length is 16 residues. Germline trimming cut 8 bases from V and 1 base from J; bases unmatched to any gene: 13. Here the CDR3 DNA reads TGCGCCAGCGGTTACAGGGGAGAGACTTTTAACTATGGCTACACCTTC. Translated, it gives CASGYRGETFNYGYTF.

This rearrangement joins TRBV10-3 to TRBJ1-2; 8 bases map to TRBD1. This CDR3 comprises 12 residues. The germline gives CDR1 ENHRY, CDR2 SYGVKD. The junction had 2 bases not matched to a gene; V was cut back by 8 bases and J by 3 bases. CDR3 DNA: TGTGCCATCGGACAGGGTGACTATGGCTACACCTTC. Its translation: CAIGQGDYGYTF.

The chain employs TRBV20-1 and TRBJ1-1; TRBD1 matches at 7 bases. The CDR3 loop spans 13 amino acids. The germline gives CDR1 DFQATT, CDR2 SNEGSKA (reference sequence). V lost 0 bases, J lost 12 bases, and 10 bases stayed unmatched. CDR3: CSARDPRGDSTFF. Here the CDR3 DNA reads TGCAGTGCTAGAGATCCCAGGGGGGACTCCACTTTCTTT.

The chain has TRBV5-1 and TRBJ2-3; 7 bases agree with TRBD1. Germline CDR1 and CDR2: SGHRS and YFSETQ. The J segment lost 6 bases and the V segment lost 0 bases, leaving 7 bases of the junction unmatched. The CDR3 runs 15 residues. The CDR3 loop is CASSLGQGHGDTQYF. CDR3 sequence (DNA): TGCGCCAGCAGCTTGGGACAGGGCCACGGGGATACGCAGTATTTT.

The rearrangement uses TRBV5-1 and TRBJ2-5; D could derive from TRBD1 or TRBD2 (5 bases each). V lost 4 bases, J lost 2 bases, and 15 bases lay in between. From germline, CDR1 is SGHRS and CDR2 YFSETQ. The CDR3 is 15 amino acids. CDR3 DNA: TGCGCCAGCAGCCTGGGGACCATCGTTCAAGAGACCCAGTACTTC. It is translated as CASSLGTIVQETQYF.

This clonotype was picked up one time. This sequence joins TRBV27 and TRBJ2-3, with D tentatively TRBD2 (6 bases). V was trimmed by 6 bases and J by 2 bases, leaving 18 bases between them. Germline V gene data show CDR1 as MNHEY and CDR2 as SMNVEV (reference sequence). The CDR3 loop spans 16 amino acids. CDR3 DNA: TGTGCCAGCAGACCCTTTAGCGGAAAGCACACAGATACGCAGTATTTT. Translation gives CASRPFSGKHTDTQYF.

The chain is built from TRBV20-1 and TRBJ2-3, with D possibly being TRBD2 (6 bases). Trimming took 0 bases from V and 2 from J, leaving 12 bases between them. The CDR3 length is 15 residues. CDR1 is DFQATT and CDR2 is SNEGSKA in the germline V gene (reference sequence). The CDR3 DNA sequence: TGCAGTGCTAGAGAGGCTAGCGCCTACACAGATACGCAGTATTTT. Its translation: CSAREASAYTDTQYF.

In DNA form, the CDR3 reads TGTGCCAGCAGCGACGGGACAGGGGGGGCAAACATTCAGTACTTC. Residues: CASSDGTGGANIQYF. This chain links TRBV28 with TRBJ2-4, with TRBD1 matching over 11 bases. Trimming took 6 bases from V and 6 from J; bases not matched to a gene: 7. This CDR3 is built from 15 residues. The germline V gene has CDR1 MDHEN and CDR2 SYDVKM.

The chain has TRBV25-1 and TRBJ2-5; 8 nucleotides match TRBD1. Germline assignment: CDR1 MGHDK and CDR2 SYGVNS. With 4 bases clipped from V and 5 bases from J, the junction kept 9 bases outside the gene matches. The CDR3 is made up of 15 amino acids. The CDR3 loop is CASSGTQGAWETQYF. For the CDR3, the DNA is TGTGCCAGCAGTGGAACTCAGGGGGCCTGGGAGACCCAGTACTTC. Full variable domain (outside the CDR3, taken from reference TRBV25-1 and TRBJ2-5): EADIYQTPRYLVIGTGKKITLECSQTMGHDKMYWYQQDPGMELHLIHYSYGVNSTEKGDLSSESTVSRIRTEHFPLTLESARPSHTSQYLCASSGTQGAWETQYFGPGTRLLVL.

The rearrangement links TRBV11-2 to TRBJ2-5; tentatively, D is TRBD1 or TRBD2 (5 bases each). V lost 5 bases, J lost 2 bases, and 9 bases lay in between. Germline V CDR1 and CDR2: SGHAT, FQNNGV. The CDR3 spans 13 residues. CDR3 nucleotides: TGTGCCAGCAGCCCGGGGCCTCAAGAGACCCAGTACTTC. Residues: CASSPGPQETQYF.

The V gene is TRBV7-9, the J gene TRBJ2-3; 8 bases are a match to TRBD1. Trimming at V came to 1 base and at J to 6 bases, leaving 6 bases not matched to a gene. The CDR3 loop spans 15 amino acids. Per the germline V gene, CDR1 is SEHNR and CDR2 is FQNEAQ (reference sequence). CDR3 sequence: CASSLGAGGPDTQYF. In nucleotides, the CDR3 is TGTGCCAGCAGCTTAGGGGCAGGGGGCCCCGATACGCAGTATTTT.

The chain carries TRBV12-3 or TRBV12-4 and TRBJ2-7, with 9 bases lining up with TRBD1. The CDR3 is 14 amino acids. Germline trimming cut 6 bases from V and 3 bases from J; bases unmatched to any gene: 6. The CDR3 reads CASSSGTGHYEQYF. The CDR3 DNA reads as TGTGCCAGCAGCTCCGGGACAGGGCACTACGAGCAGTACTTC.

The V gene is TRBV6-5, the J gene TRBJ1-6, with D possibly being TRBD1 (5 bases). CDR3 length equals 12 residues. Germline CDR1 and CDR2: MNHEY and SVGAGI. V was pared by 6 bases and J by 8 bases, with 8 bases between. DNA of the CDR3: TGTGCCAGCAGCCAGGGATATTCACCCCTCCACTTT. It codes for CASSQGYSPLHF.

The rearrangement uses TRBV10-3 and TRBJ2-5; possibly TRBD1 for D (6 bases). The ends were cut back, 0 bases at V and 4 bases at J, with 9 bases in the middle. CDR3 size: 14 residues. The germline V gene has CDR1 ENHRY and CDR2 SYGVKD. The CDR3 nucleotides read TGTGCCATCAGTGAGTCAACAGGGCGAGAGACCCAGTACTTC. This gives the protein CAISESTGRETQYF.

Here the CDR3 DNA reads TGTGCCAGCAGTTACCTCCGACAAGGCGAGCAGTACTTC. Translated: CASSYLRQGEQYF. This chain links TRBV6-5 with TRBJ2-7; D is unresolved. This CDR3 is built from 13 residues. Germline loops: CDR1 MNHEY, CDR2 SVGAGI. Between the trimmed V and J ends, which lost 2 bases and 6 bases, there was a span of 11 bases.

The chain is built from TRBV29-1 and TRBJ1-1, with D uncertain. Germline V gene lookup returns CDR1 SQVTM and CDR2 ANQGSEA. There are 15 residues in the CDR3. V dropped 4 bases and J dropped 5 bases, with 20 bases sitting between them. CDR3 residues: CSVGFWPGLRTEAFF. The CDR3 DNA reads TGCAGCGTTGGGTTCTGGCCAGGACTGAGAACTGAAGCTTTCTTT.

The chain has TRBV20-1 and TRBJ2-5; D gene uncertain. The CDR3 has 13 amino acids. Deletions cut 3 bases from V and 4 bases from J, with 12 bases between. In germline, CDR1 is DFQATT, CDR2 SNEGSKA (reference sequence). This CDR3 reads CSARGGVGETQYF. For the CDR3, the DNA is TGCAGTGCTAGGGGTGGGGTGGGAGAGACCCAGTACTTC.

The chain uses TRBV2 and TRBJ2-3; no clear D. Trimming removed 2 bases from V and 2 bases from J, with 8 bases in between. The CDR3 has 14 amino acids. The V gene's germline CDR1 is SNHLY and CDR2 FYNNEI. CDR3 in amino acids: CASSETTTTDTQYF. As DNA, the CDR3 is TGTGCCAGCAGTGAAACTACTACCACAGATACGCAGTATTTT.